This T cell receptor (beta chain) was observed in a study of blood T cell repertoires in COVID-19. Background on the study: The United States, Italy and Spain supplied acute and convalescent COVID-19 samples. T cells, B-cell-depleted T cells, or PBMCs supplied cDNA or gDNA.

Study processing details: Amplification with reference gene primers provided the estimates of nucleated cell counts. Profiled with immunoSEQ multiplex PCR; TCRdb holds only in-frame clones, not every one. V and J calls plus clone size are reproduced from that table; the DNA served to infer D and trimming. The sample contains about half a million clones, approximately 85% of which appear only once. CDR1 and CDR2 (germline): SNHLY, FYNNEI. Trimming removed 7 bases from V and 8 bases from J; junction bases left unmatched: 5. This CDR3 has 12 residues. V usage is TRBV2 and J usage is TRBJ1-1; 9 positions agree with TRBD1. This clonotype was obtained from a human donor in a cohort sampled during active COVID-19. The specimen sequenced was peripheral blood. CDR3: CASNPDRGEAFF. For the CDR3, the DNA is TGTGCCAGCAATCCAGACAGGGGGGAAGCTTTCTTT.